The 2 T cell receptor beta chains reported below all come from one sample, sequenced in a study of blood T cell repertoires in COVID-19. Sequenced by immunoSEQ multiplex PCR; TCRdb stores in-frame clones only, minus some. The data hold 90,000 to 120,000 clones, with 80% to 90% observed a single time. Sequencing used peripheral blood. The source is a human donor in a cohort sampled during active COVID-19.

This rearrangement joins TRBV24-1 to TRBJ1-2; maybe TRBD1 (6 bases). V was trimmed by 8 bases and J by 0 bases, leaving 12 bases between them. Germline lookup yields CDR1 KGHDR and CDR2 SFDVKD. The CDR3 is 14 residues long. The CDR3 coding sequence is TGTGCCACCATCAGGGGTACTGCTAACTATGGCTACACCTTC. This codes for CATIRGTANYGYTF.

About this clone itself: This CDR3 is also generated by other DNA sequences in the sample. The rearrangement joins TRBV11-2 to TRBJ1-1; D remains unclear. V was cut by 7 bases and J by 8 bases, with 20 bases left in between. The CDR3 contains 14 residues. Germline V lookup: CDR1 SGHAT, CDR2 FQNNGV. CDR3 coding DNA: TGTGCCAGCACCCCGGCGGCATATCCCGGAGAAGCTTTCTTT. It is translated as CASTPAAYPGEAFF.